Each of the 4 T cell receptor beta chains below was sequenced from the same sample in a study of blood T cell repertoires in COVID-19. Libraries were prepared by immunoSEQ multiplex PCR; TCRdb keeps only in-frame clonotypes and omits some of them. Found here are about 220,000 clones, around 82% of them singletons; the top ten hold 9.5% to 15%. Sequencing used peripheral blood. All receptors come from a human donor in a cohort sampled during active COVID-19.

This sequence joins TRBV7-6 and TRBJ1-4, with 7 bases identical to TRBD1. This CDR3 has 13 amino acids. CDR1 and CDR2 from the germline V gene are SGHVS and FNYEAQ. J lost 6 bases, V lost 4 bases, and 2 bases had no gene match. The CDR3 DNA reads TGTGCCAGCAGCTCCGGGACAGATGAAAAACTGTTTTTT. Translation: CASSSGTDEKLFF.

This chain joins TRBV11-3 and TRBJ1-1; D possibly corresponds to TRBD1 (5 bases). Germline V gives CDR1 SGHNT, CDR2 YENEEA. The CDR3 totals 13 residues. The V gene lost 3 bases and the J gene lost 2 bases, with 7 bases spanning the gap. This chain's CDR3 is CASSLGGNTEAFF. CDR3 DNA sequence: TGTGCCAGCAGCTTGGGGGGAAACACTGAAGCTTTCTTT.

As to this clone: Other DNA sequences from this sample encode an identical CDR3 as well. The rearrangement joins TRBV18 to TRBJ2-7, with 8 bases identical to TRBD1. Germline V lookup: CDR1 KGHSH, CDR2 LQKENI. Trimming at V came to 3 bases and at J to 1 base, leaving 2 bases not matched to a gene. The CDR3 length is 14 residues. The CDR3 DNA sequence: TGTGCCAGCTCACCCGGGACAGGTTCCTACGAGCAGTACTTC. Translating it yields CASSPGTGSYEQYF.

This chain joins TRBV11-2 and TRBJ2-1, with 16 bases aligning to TRBD2. This CDR3 comprises 19 residues. V was clipped by 0 bases and J by 5 bases; unmatched bases: 7. Germline V gene lookup returns CDR1 SGHAT and CDR2 FQNNGV. CDR3 sequence (DNA): TGTGCCAGCAGCTTAGAGGGACTAGCGGGGGGGATAGAAAACAATGAGCAGTTCTTC. Translating gives CASSLEGLAGGIENNEQFF.